The 29 T cell receptor beta chains below come from one sample, sequenced in a study of blood T cell repertoires in COVID-19 (TCRdb year 2020). Libraries were prepared through the immunoSEQ multiplex PCR assay. In TCRdb, the immuneACCESS table is reduced to in-frame sequences with V and J assigned. These tables do not hold every clone; where another copy was compared, an unresolved V gene accounts for under half, and the others remain unexplained. The sample table contains roughly 500,000 clones; only one count was recorded for 70% to 90% of them. The ten top clones hold approximately 8% of the sample. The sequenced sample consisted of PBMCs or T cells enriched from blood (not recorded which). The receptors here all came from an older woman who had recovered from COVID-19.

Concerning this clone itself: One junction end does not reproduce the germline sequence, and a read error may be involved. This chain links TRBV7-2 with TRBJ1-2, with a tentative D call TRBD1 (5 bases). The CDR3 covers 14 residues. Germline CDR1 is SGHTA and CDR2 is FQGNSA. The CDR3 bases are TGTGCCGGCAGCTTACAGTCAGGGCTCTATGGCTACACCTTC. Protein sequence: CAGSLQSGLYGYTF.

V gene TRBV9 combines with J gene TRBJ1-3; D might be TRBD1 (5 bases). There are 15 residues in the CDR3. V lost 3 bases and J 3 bases, leaving 13 bases between the germline ends. CDR1 is SGDLS, CDR2 YYNGEE, per germline. The CDR3: CASSAVGTLGNTIYF. The CDR3, as DNA: TGTGCCAGCAGCGCAGTCGGGACTCTTGGAAACACCATATATTTT.

This chain links TRBV7-9 with TRBJ1-2, with a tentative D call TRBD1 (6 bases). V lost 1 base and J lost 8, with 17 bases in between. The CDR3 length is 15 residues. Germline CDR1 reads SEHNR; CDR2 reads FQNEAQ (reference sequence). CDR3 nucleotides: TGTGCCAGCAGCTTAGAAGTAGCCAGGGGCTACGGCTACACCTTC. It codes for CASSLEVARGYGYTF.

Only a few counts were recorded for this clone. The chain combines TRBV5-1 with TRBJ2-3; 10 positions match TRBD2. Looked up from germline, CDR1 is SGHRS and CDR2 is YFSETQ. The CDR3 runs to 17 residues. V gave up 0 bases and J gave up 4 bases; unmatched junction bases: 8. The CDR3 bases are TGCGCCAGCAGCTTGGCCGTTTGGACTAGCGGCGCAGATACGCAGTATTTT. It translates to CASSLAVWTSGADTQYF. Together with reference TRBV5-1 and TRBJ2-3, the CDR3 gives the full variable domain: KAGVTQTPRYLIKTRGQQVTLSCSPISGHRSVSWYQQTPGQGLQFLFEYFSETQRNKGNFPGRFSGRQFSNSRSEMNVSTLELGDSALYLCASSLAVWTSGADTQYFGPGTRLTVL.

The J gene is TRBJ1-1, the V gene TRBV11-2; no reliable D call. The CDR3 is made up of 12 amino acids. Germline V CDR1 and CDR2: SGHAT, FQNNGV. The V and J ends lost 3 bases and 8 bases respectively, with 10 bases between them. Written as DNA, the CDR3 is TGTGCCAGCAGCTTCCTGGGAGGGGAAGCTTTCTTT. It translates to CASSFLGGEAFF.

The chain employs TRBV12-3 or TRBV12-4 and TRBJ1-2, with a possible D match to TRBD1 (5 bases). The CDR3 consists of 13 residues. The V end lost 4 bases, the J end lost 7 bases, and 13 bases lay between the germline ends. CDR3 region: CASSSGLSGGYTF. CDR3 nucleotides: TGTGCCAGCAGTTCGGGACTCTCGGGTGGCTACACCTTC.

This chain uses TRBV5-1 with TRBJ1-6; the match to TRBD1 covers 7 bases. V gave up 4 bases and J gave up 9 bases; unmatched junction bases: 13. In germline, CDR1 is SGHRS, CDR2 YFSETQ. This CDR3 contains 16 residues. The CDR3, as DNA: TGCGCCAGCAGCGTATCACGACAGGGTTGGGGTTCACCCCTCCACTTT. Protein product: CASSVSRQGWGSPLHF.

This chain links TRBV6-5 with TRBJ1-2; possible D gene TRBD1, 6 bases. V gave up 6 bases and J gave up 4 bases, with 18 bases separating them. CDR3 size: 15 residues. Germline loops: CDR1 MNHEY, CDR2 SVGAGI. CDR3 sequence reads: CASREGGLASYGYTF. The CDR3 DNA is TGTGCCAGCAGAGAGGGGGGGTTAGCCAGCTATGGCTACACCTTC.

The gene calls are TRBV19 and TRBJ2-1; TRBD2 aligns across 14 bases. CDR1 is LNHDA, CDR2 SQIVND, per germline (reference sequence). V lost 6 bases and J lost 6; bases outside the gene matches: 4. This CDR3 region has 15 residues. The CDR3 DNA reads as TGTGCCAGTAGCGCCGGACTAGCGGGGGGCAATGAGCAGTTCTTC. Protein sequence: CASSAGLAGGNEQFF.

As regards this clone: This same CDR3 is encoded by further DNA sequences in the sample. The chain recombines TRBV6-5 with TRBJ2-5; 7 bases match TRBD1. V lost 5 bases and J lost 5; bases outside the gene matches: 2. This CDR3 region has 12 residues. Looked up from germline, CDR1 is MNHEY and CDR2 is SVGAGI. CDR3 sequence: CASSPGGETQYF. The CDR3 DNA reads as TGTGCCAGCAGTCCAGGGGGTGAGACCCAGTACTTC.

The J gene is TRBJ2-3, the V gene TRBV2, with TRBD1 identical over 10 bases. Germline values: CDR1 SNHLY, CDR2 FYNNEI. The V gene end was trimmed by 7 bases and the J gene end by 0 bases; junction bases not matched to a gene: 4. The length of the CDR3 is 15 residues. CDR3 sequence: CASKGDRGSTDTQYF. The CDR3 DNA sequence: TGTGCCAGCAAGGGGGACAGGGGTAGCACAGATACGCAGTATTTT.

The V gene is TRBV5-4, the J gene TRBJ1-6; 11 bases are shared with TRBD1. After removal of 3 bases from V and 10 bases from J, the junction contained 12 bases not matched to a gene. The CDR3 length is 17 residues. Per the germline V gene, CDR1 is SGHNT and CDR2 is YYREEE (reference sequence). This CDR3 reads CASSSIPGTGGGSPLHF. CDR3 in DNA: TGTGCCAGCAGCTCAATTCCCGGGACAGGGGGAGGGTCACCCCTCCACTTT.

This clone showed up just a few times. This chain connects TRBV7-8 to TRBJ2-7, with a tentative D call TRBD2 (5 bases). Germline assignment: CDR1 SGHVS and CDR2 FQNEAQ. V was clipped by 0 bases and J by 0 bases, with 12 bases between them. CDR3 length equals 16 residues. The CDR3 nucleotides are TGTGCCAGCAGCTTAGCGCCAGGACTCCTCTCCTACGAGCAGTACTTC. Its protein product is CASSLAPGLLSYEQYF.

The chain uses TRBV4-2 and TRBJ2-2; 12 bases are shared with TRBD2. CDR3 size: 17 residues. The germline V gene has CDR1 LGHNA and CDR2 YNFKEQ. Trimming at V came to 3 bases and at J to 1 base, leaving 3 bases not matched to a gene. This CDR3 reads CASSHALAGGNTGELFF. The CDR3 nucleotides read TGTGCCAGCAGCCATGCACTAGCGGGGGGGAACACCGGGGAGCTGTTTTTT.

This chain uses TRBV5-1 with TRBJ2-2; 7 bases agree with TRBD2. The CDR3 has 14 residues. Germline V gene data show CDR1 as SGHRS and CDR2 as YFSETQ. Trimming cost V 5 bases and J 4 bases; bases outside gene matches: 5. The CDR3 DNA follows: TGCGCCAGCAGGGTGACGGGGGGCACCGGGGAGCTGTTTTTT. This codes for CASRVTGGTGELFF. The full variable domain, in which reference TRBV5-1 and TRBJ2-2 provide the parts outside the CDR3, is KAGVTQTPRYLIKTRGQQVTLSCSPISGHRSVSWYQQTPGQGLQFLFEYFSETQRNKGNFPGRFSGRQFSNSRSEMNVSTLELGDSALYLCASRVTGGTGELFFGEGSRLTVL.

This chain connects TRBV11-2 to TRBJ2-7, with D unresolved. The germline CDR1 and CDR2 sequences are SGHAT and FQNNGV. V was trimmed by 0 bases and J by 4 bases, leaving 16 bases between them. The length of the CDR3 is 16 residues. Written as DNA, the CDR3 is TGTGCCAGCAGCTTAGAGACCTGGCCCCAGAGGTACGAGCAGTACGTC. It specifies CASSLETWPQRYEQYV.

This chain uses TRBV11-2 with TRBJ2-3; TRBD2 matches 13 bases. This CDR3 comprises 16 residues. Germline-derived CDR1 and CDR2 are SGHAT and FQNNGV. Germline trimming cut 3 bases from V and 2 bases from J; bases unmatched to any gene: 2. CDR3 region: CASSFGLAGDTDTQYF. CDR3 DNA sequence: TGTGCCAGCAGCTTCGGACTAGCGGGGGACACAGATACGCAGTATTTT.

This sequence joins TRBV7-2 and TRBJ2-4; D call uncertain. This CDR3 region has 16 residues. Germline values: CDR1 SGHTA, CDR2 FQGNSA. V was shortened by 1 base and J by 3 bases, with 13 bases between the two germline ends. CDR3 loop: CASSLGPRLSKNIQYF. CDR3 bases: TGTGCCAGCAGCTTAGGTCCGAGACTTAGCAAAAACATTCAGTACTTC.

The CDR3 region is CASSEAQGLTGNTIYF. CDR3 DNA: TGTGCCAGCAGTGAAGCGCAGGGGCTTACGGGAAACACCATATATTTT. This chain joins TRBV6-1 and TRBJ1-3, with a possible D match to TRBD1 (6 bases). CDR1 is MNHNS, CDR2 SASEGT, per germline. V was cut by 0 bases and J by 4 bases, with 13 bases left in between. The CDR3 has 16 residues.

The chain links TRBV7-8 to TRBJ1-5; D is undetermined. Deletions cut 0 bases from V and 3 bases from J, with 9 bases between. Germline V CDR1 and CDR2: SGHVS, FQNEAQ. The CDR3 covers 15 residues. In DNA form, the CDR3 reads TGTGCCAGCAGCTTAGCCCGTACTTTCAATCAGCCCCAGCATTTT. Translation gives CASSLARTFNQPQHF.

The chain couples TRBV18 to TRBJ1-6; 8 bases agree with TRBD1. The junction had 4 bases not matched to a gene; V was cut back by 3 bases and J by 6 bases. Germline V gene data show CDR1 as KGHSH and CDR2 as LQKENI. CDR3 size: 15 residues. Here the CDR3 reads CASSPDRAGNSPLHF. Here the CDR3 DNA reads TGTGCCAGCTCACCGGACAGGGCTGGTAATTCACCCCTCCACTTT.

CDR3 nucleotides: TGTGCCAGCAGCTTAGGAGGATTGGGTAATGAAAAACTGTTTTTT. Residues: CASSLGGLGNEKLFF. The rearrangement links TRBV7-9 to TRBJ1-4; D remains unclear. The CDR3 length is 15 residues. Trimming removed 1 base at V and 4 bases at J, with 10 bases between. Germline CDR1 is SEHNR and CDR2 is FQNEAQ (reference sequence).

V gene TRBV28 combines with J gene TRBJ1-6; the match to TRBD1 covers 8 bases. The germline CDR1 and CDR2 sequences are MDHEN and SYDVKM. The CDR3 spans 16 residues. V gave up 6 bases and J gave up 5 bases; unmatched junction bases: 9. As DNA, the CDR3 is TGTGCCAGCAGCACCATCAGGGGGCTTCATAATTCACCCCTCCACTTT. Translation: CASSTIRGLHNSPLHF. Variable domain in full (rest from reference TRBV28 and TRBJ1-6): DVKVTQSSRYLVKRTGEKVFLECVQDMDHENMFWYRQDPGLGLRLIYFSYDVKMKEKGDIPEGYSVSREKKERFSLILESASTNQTSMYLCASSTIRGLHNSPLHFGNGTRLTVT.

This chain links TRBV2 with TRBJ2-7; 12 positions match TRBD1. The CDR3 has 14 residues. After removal of 7 bases from V and 6 bases from J, the junction contained 7 bases not matched to a gene. CDR1 and CDR2 (germline): SNHLY, FYNNEI. The CDR3 spells CASNGGTGGGEQYF. CDR3 nucleotides: TGTGCCAGCAATGGTGGGACAGGGGGCGGCGAGCAGTACTTC.

The rearrangement joins TRBV5-1 to TRBJ2-7; 9 bases line up with TRBD1. CDR1 is SGHRS and CDR2 is YFSETQ in the germline V gene. The CDR3 is made up of 14 amino acids. V was clipped by 3 bases and J by 4 bases; unmatched bases: 5. Here the CDR3 reads CASSSQGASYEQYF. CDR3 nucleotides: TGCGCCAGCAGCTCACAGGGGGCCTCGTACGAGCAGTACTTC.

The chain recombines TRBV4-1 with TRBJ1-3; the D gene is possibly TRBD1 (5 bases). The CDR3 loop spans 15 amino acids. Germline-derived CDR1 and CDR2 are MGHRA and YSYEKL. V lost 1 base and J lost 2, with 9 bases in between. The CDR3 is CASSQVIGAGNTIYF. In DNA form, the CDR3 reads TGCGCCAGCAGCCAAGTGATAGGGGCTGGAAACACCATATATTTT.

V gene TRBV5-6 combines with J gene TRBJ1-4; unclear D gene. The CDR3 is 15 amino acids. Germline V CDR1 and CDR2: SGHDT, YYEEEE. Trimming stripped 4 bases from V and 2 bases from J, with 12 bases between. The CDR3 nucleotides read TGTGCCAGCAGCGCCAAAGCGCCTACTAATGAAAAACTGTTTTTT. As protein: CASSAKAPTNEKLFF.

The rearrangement links TRBV4-1 to TRBJ1-6; the D gene is possibly TRBD1 (5 bases). Germline CDR1 is MGHRA and CDR2 is YSYEKL. This CDR3 is built from 17 residues. Trimming cost V 1 base and J 1 base, with 11 bases left between them. Written as DNA, the CDR3 is TGCGCCAGCAGCCAAGCTCTCGCAGGGTCCTATAATTCACCCCTCCACTTT. It is translated as CASSQALAGSYNSPLHF.

This rearrangement joins TRBV10-3 to TRBJ1-1, with a possible D match to TRBD1 (5 bases). Trimming took 6 bases from V and 5 from J, leaving 7 bases between them. This CDR3 is built from 11 residues. Germline V gene lookup returns CDR1 ENHRY and CDR2 SYGVKD. CDR3 DNA: TGTGCCATCAGAGACAGTACTGAAGCTTTCTTT. Translating gives CAIRDSTEAFF.